This T cell receptor (beta chain) is from a study of blood T cell repertoires in COVID-19. As for the study in general: Samples of COVID-19 (acute and convalescent) were obtained from the United States, Italy and Spain. PBMCs, B-cell-depleted T cells, or T cells were the source of the cDNA or gDNA that made up the material.

Original methodology: Reference gene primer amplification gave nucleated cell count estimates. Repertoires were generated with immunoSEQ multiplex PCR, while TCRdb's copy carries only in-frame clones and drops some. Clonal size and the V and J genes are those of that table, whereas D and trimming came from the DNA. Among roughly 250,000 clones, 86% were seen once, and the ten largest hold around 12%. Patients in Seattle were enrolled during active infection, then followed longitudinally. Germline V gene data show CDR1 as MNHEY and CDR2 as SVGAGI. The CDR3 consists of 13 residues. The V gene lost 8 bases and the J gene lost 0 bases, with 10 bases spanning the gap.

The chain joins TRBV6-5 to TRBJ1-1, with TRBD1 as a possible D gene (6 bases). The sample taken for sequencing was peripheral blood. This TCR was recovered from a woman aged 30 to 39 with COVID-19, enrolled during active disease. The CDR3, as DNA: TGTGCCAGCCACGAGGGGGTGAACACTGAAGCTTTCTTT. Translating gives CASHEGVNTEAFF.